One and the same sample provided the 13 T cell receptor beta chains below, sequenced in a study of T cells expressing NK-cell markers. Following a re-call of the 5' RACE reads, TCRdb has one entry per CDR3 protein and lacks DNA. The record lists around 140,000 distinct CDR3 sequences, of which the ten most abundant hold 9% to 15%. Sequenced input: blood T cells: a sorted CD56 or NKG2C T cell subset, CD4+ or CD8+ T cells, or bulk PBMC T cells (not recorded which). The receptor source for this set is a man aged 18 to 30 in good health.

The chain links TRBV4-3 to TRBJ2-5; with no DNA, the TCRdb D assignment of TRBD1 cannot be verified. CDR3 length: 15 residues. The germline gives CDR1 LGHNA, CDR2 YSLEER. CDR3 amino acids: CASSPTAPDPETQYF.

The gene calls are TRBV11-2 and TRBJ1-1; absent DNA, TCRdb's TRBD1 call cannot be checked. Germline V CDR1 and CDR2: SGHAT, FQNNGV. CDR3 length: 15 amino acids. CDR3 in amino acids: CATSDRGQGPGGPFF.

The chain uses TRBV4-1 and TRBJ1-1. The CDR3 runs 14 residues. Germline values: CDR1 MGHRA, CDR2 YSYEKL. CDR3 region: CASSQDPVSTEAFF.

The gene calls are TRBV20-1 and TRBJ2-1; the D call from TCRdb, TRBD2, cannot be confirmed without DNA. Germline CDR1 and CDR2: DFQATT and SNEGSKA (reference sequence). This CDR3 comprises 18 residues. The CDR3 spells CSAGDPTSGRGSYNEQFF.

CDR3: CASSYGPGGNEQFF. The V gene is TRBV6-5, the J gene TRBJ2-1; the TCRdb call, TRBD1, lacks DNA for checking. Germline values: CDR1 MNHEY, CDR2 SVGAGI. The CDR3 consists of 14 residues.

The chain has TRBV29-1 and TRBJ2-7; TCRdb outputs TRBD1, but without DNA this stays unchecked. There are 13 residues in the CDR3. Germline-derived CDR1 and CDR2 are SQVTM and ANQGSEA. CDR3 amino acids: CSGILAPLYEQYF.

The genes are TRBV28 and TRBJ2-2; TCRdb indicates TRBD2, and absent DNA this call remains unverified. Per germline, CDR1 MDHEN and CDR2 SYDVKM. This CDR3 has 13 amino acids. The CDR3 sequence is CASGADYTGELFF.

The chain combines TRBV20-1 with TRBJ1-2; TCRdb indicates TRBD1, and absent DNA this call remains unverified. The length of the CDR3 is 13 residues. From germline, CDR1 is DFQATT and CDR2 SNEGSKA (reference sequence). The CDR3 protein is CSARDVGVSGYTF.

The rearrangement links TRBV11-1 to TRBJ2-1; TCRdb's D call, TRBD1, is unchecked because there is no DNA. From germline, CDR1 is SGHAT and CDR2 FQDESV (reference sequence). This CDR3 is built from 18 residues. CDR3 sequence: CASSSVEGTAGYVNEQFF. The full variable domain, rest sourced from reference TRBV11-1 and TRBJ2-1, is EAEVAQSPRYKITEKSQAVAFWCDPISGHATLYWYRQILGQGPELLVQFQDESVVDDSQLPKDRFSAERLKGVDSTLKIQPAELGDSAMYLCASSSVEGTAGYVNEQFFGPGTRLTVL.

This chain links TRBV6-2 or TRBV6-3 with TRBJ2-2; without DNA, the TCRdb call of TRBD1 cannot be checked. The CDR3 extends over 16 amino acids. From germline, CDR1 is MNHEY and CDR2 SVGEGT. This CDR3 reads CASSSDRGRRTGELFF.

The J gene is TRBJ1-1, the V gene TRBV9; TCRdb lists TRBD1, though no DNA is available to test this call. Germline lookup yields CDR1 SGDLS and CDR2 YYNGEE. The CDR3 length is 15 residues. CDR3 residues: CASSAHRDRNTEAFF.

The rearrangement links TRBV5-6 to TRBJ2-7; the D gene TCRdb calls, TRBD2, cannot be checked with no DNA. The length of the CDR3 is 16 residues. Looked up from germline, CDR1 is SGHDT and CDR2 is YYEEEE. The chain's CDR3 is CASSLGLAGLSYEQYF.

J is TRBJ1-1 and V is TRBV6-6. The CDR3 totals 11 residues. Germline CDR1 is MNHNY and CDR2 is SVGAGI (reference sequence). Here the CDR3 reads CASSYGPEAFF.